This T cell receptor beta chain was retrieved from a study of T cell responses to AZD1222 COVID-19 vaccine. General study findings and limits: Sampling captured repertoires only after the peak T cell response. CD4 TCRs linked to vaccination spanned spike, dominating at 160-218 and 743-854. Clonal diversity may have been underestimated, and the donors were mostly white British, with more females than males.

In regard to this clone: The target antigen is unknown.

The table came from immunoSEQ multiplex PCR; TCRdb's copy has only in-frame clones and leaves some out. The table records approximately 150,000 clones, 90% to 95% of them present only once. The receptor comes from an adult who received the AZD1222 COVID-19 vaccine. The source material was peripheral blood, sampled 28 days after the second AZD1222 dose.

CDR3 residues: CSASTGVGSPLHF. Here the CDR3 DNA reads TGCAGTGCTAGTACAGGGGTAGGTTCACCCCTCCACTTT. V is TRBV20-1 and J is TRBJ1-6; 7 bases match TRBD1. This CDR3 is built from 13 residues. CDR1 and CDR2 from the germline V gene are DFQATT and SNEGSKA (reference sequence). V lost 3 bases, J lost 9 bases, and 5 bases stayed unmatched.